The 28 T cell receptor beta chains below come from one sample, sequenced in a study of blood T cell repertoires in COVID-19. Profiled with immunoSEQ multiplex PCR; TCRdb holds only in-frame clones, not every one. The sample contains some 20,000 clones, around 74% of which appear only once. Sample: peripheral blood. The receptors stem from a man older than 75 with acute or convalescent COVID-19.

The V call is TRBV7-2, the J call TRBJ2-7; 7 bases fit TRBD1. Germline assignment: CDR1 SGHTA and CDR2 FQGNSA. The junction had 2 bases not matched to a gene; V was cut back by 1 base and J by 2 bases. The CDR3 is made up of 14 amino acids. CDR3: CASSLVGTAYEQYF. The CDR3 nucleotides read TGTGCCAGCAGCTTAGTAGGGACAGCCTACGAGCAGTACTTC. Drawing the rest from reference TRBV7-2 and TRBJ2-7, the complete variable domain is GAGVSQSPSNKVTEKGKDVELRCDPISGHTALYWYRQSLGQGLEFLIYFQGNSAPDKSGLPSDRFSAERTGGSVSTLTIQRTQQEDSAVYLCASSLVGTAYEQYFGPGTRLTVT.

The chain links TRBV7-9 to TRBJ1-5, with a tentative D call TRBD1 (6 bases). Germline CDR1 SEHNR, CDR2 FQNEAQ (reference sequence). This CDR3 region has 14 residues. The V end was cut by 5 bases, the J end by 7 bases, with 15 bases between. CDR3 residues: CASSAQGFGQPQHF. DNA for the CDR3: TGTGCCAGCAGCGCACAGGGTTTTGGGCAGCCCCAGCATTTT.

Only a few counts were recorded for this clone. The chain has TRBV5-3 and TRBJ1-1; D not resolved. TRBV5-3 is an open reading frame whose function is uncertain. V was cut by 0 bases and J by 0 bases, with 9 bases left in between. The CDR3 has 15 residues. CDR3 residues: CARSLVAGMNTEAFF. The CDR3 coding sequence is TGTGCCAGAAGCTTGGTGGCAGGAATGAACACTGAAGCTTTCTTT.

The chain uses TRBV6-6 and TRBJ2-3; D remains ambiguous. With 3 bases removed from V and 0 bases from J, the gap between germline ends came to 7 bases. This CDR3 comprises 14 residues. Per germline, CDR1 MNHNY and CDR2 SVGAGI (reference sequence). CDR3 sequence reads: CASSYKASTDTQYF. The DNA of the CDR3 is TGTGCCAGCAGTTATAAAGCTAGCACAGATACGCAGTATTTT.

This clone was recorded once. This chain joins TRBV6-4 and TRBJ2-7; D not certain. The germline V gene has CDR1 MRHNA and CDR2 SNTAGT. The CDR3 extends over 10 amino acids. V was pared by 7 bases and J by 3 bases, with 4 bases between. CDR3 sequence: CASNIYEQYV. As DNA, the CDR3 is TGTGCCAGCAACATCTACGAGCAGTACGTC.

The chain combines TRBV11-2 with TRBJ1-4; 7 positions match TRBD1. CDR3 size: 15 residues. V shed 4 bases, J shed 6 bases, and the junction held 8 bases outside the gene matches. CDR1 and CDR2 (germline): SGHAT, FQNNGV. Here the CDR3 reads CASSSTGFLDEKLFF. The CDR3 DNA sequence: TGTGCCAGCAGCTCGACAGGGTTTTTGGATGAAAAACTGTTTTTT.

This sequence joins TRBV7-2 and TRBJ2-7; perhaps TRBD2 as D (5 bases). Germline CDR1 is SGHTA and CDR2 is FQGNSA. Trimming left V 5 bases short and J 2 bases short, with 13 bases between. The CDR3 is made up of 14 amino acids. DNA for the CDR3: TGTGCCAGCAGCCTAATGAAGGGAGCCTACGAGCAGTACTTC. This gives the protein CASSLMKGAYEQYF.

The genes are TRBV21-1 and TRBJ1-1. TRBV21-1 is a recognized pseudogene. The CDR3 length is 14 residues. The CDR3 is CASSPLGGMTEAFF. Written as DNA, the CDR3 is TGTGCCAGCAGCCCTTTGGGGGGAATGACTGAAGCTTTCTTT.

The rearrangement uses TRBV27 and TRBJ2-3, with 9 bases lining up with TRBD2. Trimming cost V 7 bases and J 2 bases; bases outside gene matches: 7. The CDR3 contains 15 residues. Germline assignment: CDR1 MNHEY and CDR2 SMNVEV (reference sequence). CDR3 nucleotides: TGTGCCAGCATCCGGACTAGCGACCCCACAGATACGCAGTATTTT. Translating gives CASIRTSDPTDTQYF.

V is TRBV30 and J is TRBJ1-2, with 9 bases matching TRBD1. Germline V gene data show CDR1 as GTSNPN and CDR2 as SVGIG (reference sequence). The CDR3 has 16 residues. Trimming took 8 bases from V and 8 from J; bases not matched to a gene: 21. The CDR3 reads CAARVGTGFFEEGYTF. CDR3 DNA sequence: TGTGCCGCTAGGGTTGGGACAGGGTTTTTTGAGGAAGGCTACACCTTC.

This chain links TRBV11-2 with TRBJ2-2; TRBD2 aligns across 13 bases. Per the germline V gene, CDR1 is SGHAT and CDR2 is FQNNGV. The CDR3 loop spans 16 amino acids. J was trimmed by 7 bases and V by 5 bases; bases with no gene match: 7. The CDR3 protein is CASSIRTSGRVGELFF. The CDR3 DNA follows: TGTGCCAGCAGCATAAGGACTAGCGGGAGAGTCGGGGAGCTGTTTTTT.

The rearrangement joins TRBV5-1 to TRBJ2-7; 12 bases line up with TRBD2. Germline CDR1 is SGHRS and CDR2 is YFSETQ. Trimming at V came to 4 bases and at J to 1 base, leaving 9 bases not matched to a gene. CDR3 size: 17 residues. DNA of the CDR3: TGCGCCAGCAGCCGGGGGAGGACTAGCGGGGCTTCCTACGAGCAGTACTTC. Its translation: CASSRGRTSGASYEQYF.

V is TRBV2 and J is TRBJ2-1; 11 positions match TRBD2. Germline values: CDR1 SNHLY, CDR2 FYNNEI. The CDR3 spans 16 residues. V trimming: 6 bases; J trimming: 4 bases; junction bases outside the gene matches: 8. CDR3: CASRRRTSGQYNEQFF. The CDR3 DNA is TGTGCCAGCAGACGTAGGACTAGCGGGCAGTACAATGAGCAGTTCTTC. The full variable domain, in which reference TRBV2 and TRBJ2-1 provide the parts outside the CDR3, is EPEVTQTPSHQVTQMGQEVILRCVPISNHLYFYWYRQILGQKVEFLVSFYNNEISEKSEIFDDQFSVERPDGSNFTLKIRSTKLEDSAMYFCASRRRTSGQYNEQFFGPGTRLTVL.

The V call is TRBV9, the J call TRBJ2-1; TRBD2 matches 8 bases. The CDR3 runs 15 residues. The germline gives CDR1 SGDLS, CDR2 YYNGEE. V was pared by 3 bases and J by 2 bases, with 4 bases of the junction left unmatched. The CDR3 loop reads CASSAREGPYNEQFF. Here the CDR3 DNA reads TGTGCCAGCAGCGCCCGGGAGGGCCCCTACAATGAGCAGTTCTTC.

The rearrangement uses TRBV6-1 and TRBJ2-2; weak D call: TRBD1 (5 bases). V dropped 2 bases and J dropped 7 bases, with 8 bases sitting between them. The CDR3 runs 13 residues. The germline V gene encodes CDR1 MNHNS and CDR2 SASEGT. The DNA of the CDR3 is TGTGCCAGCAGTGAAAGGGGCGGCGGGGAGCTGTTTTTT. Amino acids: CASSERGGGELFF.

This clone was seen only once. This chain links TRBV30 with TRBJ2-1; TRBD2 aligns across 11 bases. This CDR3 is 14 amino acids long. Trimming cost V 2 bases and J 8 bases; bases outside gene matches: 5. CDR1 is GTSNPN, CDR2 SVGIG, per germline (reference sequence). The CDR3 is CAWSKSSGRYEQFF. CDR3 in DNA: TGTGCCTGGAGTAAGTCTAGCGGGAGGTATGAGCAGTTCTTC.

This clone showed up just once. The chain joins TRBV5-6 to TRBJ1-6; the D is unclear. Germline V lookup: CDR1 SGHDT, CDR2 YYEEEE. CDR3 length: 13 residues. V was cut by 6 bases and J by 7 bases, with 11 bases left in between. This chain's CDR3 is CASTTIFNSPLHF. For the CDR3, the DNA is TGTGCCAGCACCACAATCTTCAATTCACCCCTCCACTTT.

This chain joins TRBV13 and TRBJ2-5, with 14 bases that match TRBD2. The CDR3 has 21 residues. CDR1 is PRHDT and CDR2 is FYEKMQ in the germline V gene (reference sequence). With 2 bases clipped from V and 4 bases from J, the junction kept 18 bases outside the gene matches. The chain's CDR3 is CASSLTARLAGGVVDRETQYF. The CDR3 DNA is TGTGCCAGCAGCTTAACCGCACGACTAGCGGGAGGGGTTGTGGATAGAGAGACCCAGTACTTC.

The chain couples TRBV13 to TRBJ2-3; D is perhaps TRBD2 (5 bases). There are 13 residues in the CDR3. Germline CDR1 PRHDT, CDR2 FYEKMQ (reference sequence). Trimming removed 5 bases from V and 2 bases from J, with 8 bases in between. The CDR3: CASSPDYTDTQYF. The CDR3 DNA follows: TGTGCCAGCAGCCCCGACTACACAGATACGCAGTATTTT. Based on the CDR3 plus reference TRBV13 and TRBJ2-3, the full variable domain is AAGVIQSPRHLIKEKRETATLKCYPIPRHDTVYWYQQGPGQDPQFLISFYEKMQSDKGSIPDRFSAQQFSDYHSELNMSSLELGDSALYFCASSPDYTDTQYFGPGTRLTVL.

The chain is built from TRBV4-3 and TRBJ2-1, with D possibly being TRBD1 (6 bases). The V end lost 1 base, the J end lost 8 bases, and 12 bases lay between the germline ends. The CDR3 contains 14 residues. CDR1 is LGHNA and CDR2 is YSLEER in the germline V gene. The CDR3 sequence: CASSQGRGRDEQFF. The CDR3 nucleotides read TGCGCCAGCAGCCAAGGCAGGGGTCGGGATGAGCAGTTCTTC.

A few counts support this clone. The chain employs TRBV6-2 or TRBV6-3 and TRBJ2-7, with 10 positions matching TRBD2. CDR1 is MNHEY, CDR2 SVGEGT, per germline. J lost 3 bases, V lost 2 bases, and 1 base had no gene match. The CDR3 length is 14 residues. DNA of the CDR3: TGTGCCAGCAGTTACGGGACTAGCGTCTACGAGCAGTACTTC. Translation gives CASSYGTSVYEQYF.

This clone turned up a few times. The chain has TRBV29-1 and TRBJ1-1; 12 nucleotides line up with TRBD1. V was clipped by 8 bases and J by 10 bases; unmatched bases: 11. The CDR3 loop spans 13 amino acids. Germline V gene sequence: CDR1 SQVTM, CDR2 ANQGSEA. The CDR3 nucleotides are TGCAGCACAACCGGGACAGGGGGCGACGTAGCTTTCTTT. It specifies CSTTGTGGDVAFF.

This clone has more than one count but fewer than ten. The rearrangement links TRBV19 to TRBJ2-3; TRBD1 matches 9 bases. This CDR3 spans 13 amino acids. Trimming removed 10 bases from V and 3 bases from J; junction bases left unmatched: 5. Germline V lookup: CDR1 LNHDA, CDR2 SQIVND (reference sequence). CDR3 nucleotide sequence: TGTGCCACGAGGACAGGGGCAACAGATACGCAGTATTTT. Amino acids: CATRTGATDTQYF.

This rearrangement joins TRBV5-6 to TRBJ1-1, with D uncertain. The germline V and J ends were trimmed by 0 bases and 10 bases, with 13 bases remaining between them. The CDR3 loop spans 13 amino acids. Germline-derived CDR1 and CDR2 are SGHDT and YYEEEE. Here the CDR3 DNA reads TGTGCCAGCAGCTTGGAACCCGAGGGCGGAGCTTTCTTT. Protein: CASSLEPEGGAFF.

This chain links TRBV30 with TRBJ1-4, with TRBD1 matching over 7 bases. Germline CDR1 and CDR2: GTSNPN and SVGIG (reference sequence). The CDR3 contains 13 residues. V was clipped by 2 bases and J by 6 bases; unmatched bases: 3. The CDR3 DNA reads as TGTGCCTGGAGTCAGGGGGTAGATGAAAAACTGTTTTTT. This gives the protein CAWSQGVDEKLFF.

The chain has TRBV4-2 and TRBJ2-1, with 7 positions matching TRBD2. Germline trimming cut 6 bases from V and 5 bases from J; bases unmatched to any gene: 7. The CDR3 is made up of 14 amino acids. Germline CDR1 reads LGHNA; CDR2 reads YNFKEQ. CDR3 sequence: CASRGRARDNEQFF. In DNA form, the CDR3 reads TGTGCCAGCAGGGGGAGGGCCAGGGACAATGAGCAGTTCTTC.

CDR3 in amino acids: CASSLSQNTEAFF. The CDR3 DNA sequence: TGTGCCAGCAGCTTATCCCAGAACACTGAAGCTTTCTTT. This sequence joins TRBV7-3 and TRBJ1-1; D unresolved. V was pared by 2 bases and J by 1 base, with 5 bases between. The germline gives CDR1 SGHTA, CDR2 FQGTGA. The CDR3 has 13 amino acids.

The chain recombines TRBV12-3 or TRBV12-4 with TRBJ1-5; tentative D call: TRBD1 (6 bases). CDR3 length equals 13 residues. V was cut by 5 bases and J by 5 bases, with 10 bases left in between. The CDR3 region is CASSIRQDQPQHF. The DNA of the CDR3 is TGTGCCAGCAGTATAAGACAGGATCAGCCCCAGCATTTT.